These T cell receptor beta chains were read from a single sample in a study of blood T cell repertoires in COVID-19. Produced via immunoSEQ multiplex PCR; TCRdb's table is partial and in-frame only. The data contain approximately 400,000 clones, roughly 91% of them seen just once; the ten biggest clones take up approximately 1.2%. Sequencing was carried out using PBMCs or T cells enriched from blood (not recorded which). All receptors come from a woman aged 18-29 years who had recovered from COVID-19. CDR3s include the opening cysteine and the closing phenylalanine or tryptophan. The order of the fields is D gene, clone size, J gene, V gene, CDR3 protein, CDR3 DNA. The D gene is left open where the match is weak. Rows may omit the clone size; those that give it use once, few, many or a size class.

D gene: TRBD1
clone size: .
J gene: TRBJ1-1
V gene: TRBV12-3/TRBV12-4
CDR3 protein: CASSLLEGQGLFF
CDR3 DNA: TGTGCCAGCAGTTTATTGGAGGGACAGGGTCTGTTCTTT

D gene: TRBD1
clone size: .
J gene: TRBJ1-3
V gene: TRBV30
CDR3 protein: CAWSGTTGSVNTIYF
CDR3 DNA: TGTGCCTGGAGTGGTACGACAGGGTCCGTAAACACCATATATTTT

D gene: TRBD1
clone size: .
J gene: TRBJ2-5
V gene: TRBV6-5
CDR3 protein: CASSRDSQETQYF
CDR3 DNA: TGTGCCAGCAGTCGGGACAGCCAAGAGACCCAGTACTTC

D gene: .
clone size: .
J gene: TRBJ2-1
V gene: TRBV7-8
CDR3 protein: CASRLWGGIGFDEQFF
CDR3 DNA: TGTGCCAGCAGACTCTGGGGGGGCATAGGGTTCGATGAGCAGTTCTTC

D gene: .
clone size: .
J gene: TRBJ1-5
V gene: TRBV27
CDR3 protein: CASSLRGANQPQHF
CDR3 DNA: TGTGCCAGCAGTTTACGGGGGGCGAATCAGCCCCAGCATTTT

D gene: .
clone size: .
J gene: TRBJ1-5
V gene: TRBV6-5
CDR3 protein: CASIDGTYNQPQHF
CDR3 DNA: TGTGCCAGCATAGATGGGACATACAATCAGCCCCAGCATTTT

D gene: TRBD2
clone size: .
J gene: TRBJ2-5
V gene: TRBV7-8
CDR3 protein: CASSFVGGETQYF
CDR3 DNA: TGTGCCAGCAGTTTCGTCGGGGGGGAGACCCAGTACTTC

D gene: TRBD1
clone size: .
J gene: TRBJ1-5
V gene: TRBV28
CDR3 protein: CASSQQGFWSNQPQHF
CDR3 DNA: TGTGCCAGCAGTCAACAGGGGTTTTGGAGCAATCAGCCCCAGCATTTT

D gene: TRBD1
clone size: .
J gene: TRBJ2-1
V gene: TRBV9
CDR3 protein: CASSVVGTASSYNEQFF
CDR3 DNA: TGTGCCAGCAGCGTAGTCGGGACAGCCAGCTCCTACAATGAGCAGTTCTTC

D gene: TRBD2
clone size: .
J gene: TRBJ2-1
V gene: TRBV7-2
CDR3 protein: CASSSSGGAHNEQFF
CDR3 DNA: TGTGCCAGCAGCTCTAGCGGGGGGGCCCACAATGAGCAGTTCTTC

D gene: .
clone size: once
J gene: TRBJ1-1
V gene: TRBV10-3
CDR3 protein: CAIKGLLNTEAFF
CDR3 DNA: TGTGCCATCAAGGGGCTGTTGAACACTGAAGCTTTCTTT

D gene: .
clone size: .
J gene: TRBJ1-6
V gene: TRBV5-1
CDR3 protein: CASSSVPGQINSPLHF
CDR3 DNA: TGCGCCAGCAGCTCCGTTCCTGGACAGATTAATTCACCCCTCCACTTT

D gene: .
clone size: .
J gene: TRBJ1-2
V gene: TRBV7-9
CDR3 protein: CASSLAVGNYGYTF
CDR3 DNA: TGTGCCAGCAGCTTAGCGGTCGGGAACTATGGCTACACCTTC

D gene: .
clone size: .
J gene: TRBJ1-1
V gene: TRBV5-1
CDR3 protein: CASSLGGAGTEAFF
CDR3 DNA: TGCGCCAGCAGCCTAGGGGGGGCCGGCACTGAAGCTTTCTTT

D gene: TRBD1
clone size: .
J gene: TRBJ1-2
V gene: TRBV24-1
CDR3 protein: CATRDSYGYTF
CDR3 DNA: TGTGCCACCCGGGACAGCTATGGCTACACCTTC

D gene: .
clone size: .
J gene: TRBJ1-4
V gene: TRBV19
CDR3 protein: CASSIEVVGPEKLFF
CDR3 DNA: TGTGCCAGTAGTATAGAGGTGGTTGGGCCAGAAAAACTGTTTTTT

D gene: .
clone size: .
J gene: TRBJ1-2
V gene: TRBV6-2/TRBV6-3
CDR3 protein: CASSYVWRESYGYTF
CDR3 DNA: TGTGCCAGCAGTTACGTGTGGAGGGAGAGCTATGGCTACACCTTC

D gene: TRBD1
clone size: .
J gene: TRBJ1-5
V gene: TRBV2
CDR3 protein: CASRKQGILFNQPQHF
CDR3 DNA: TGTGCCAGCAGGAAACAGGGGATCCTATTCAATCAGCCCCAGCATTTT

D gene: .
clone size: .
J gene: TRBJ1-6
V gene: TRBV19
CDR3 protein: CASSPYGNSPLHF
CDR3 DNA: TGTGCCAGTAGTCCATACGGGAATTCACCCCTCCACTTT

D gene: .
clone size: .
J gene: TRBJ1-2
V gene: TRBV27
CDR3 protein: CASSSTGKLGYTF
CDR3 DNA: TGTGCCAGCAGTTCTACGGGGAAATTAGGCTACACCTTC

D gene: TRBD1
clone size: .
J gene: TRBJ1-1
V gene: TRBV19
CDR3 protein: CASSMGQATPWNTEAFF
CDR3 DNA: TGTGCCAGTAGTATGGGACAGGCAACTCCTTGGAACACTGAAGCTTTCTTT

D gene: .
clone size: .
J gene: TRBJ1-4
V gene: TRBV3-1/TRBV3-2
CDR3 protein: CASSQVVGRINEKLFF
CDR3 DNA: TGTGCCAGCAGCCAAGTCGTTGGCAGAATTAATGAAAAACTGTTTTTT

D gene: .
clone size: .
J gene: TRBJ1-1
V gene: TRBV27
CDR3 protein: CASSLATGPYGEAFF
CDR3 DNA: TGTGCCAGCAGTTTAGCGACAGGACCCTATGGTGAAGCTTTCTTT

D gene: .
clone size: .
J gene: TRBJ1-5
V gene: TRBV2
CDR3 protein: CASSPSGQPQHF
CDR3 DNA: TGTGCCAGCAGCCCTTCGGGTCAGCCCCAGCATTTT

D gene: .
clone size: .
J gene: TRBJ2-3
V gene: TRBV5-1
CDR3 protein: CASSLLTGTDTQYF
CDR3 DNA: TGCGCCAGCAGCCTCCTGACAGGAACAGATACGCAGTATTTT

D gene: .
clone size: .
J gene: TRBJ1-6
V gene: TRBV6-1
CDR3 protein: CASSEAIYSPLHF
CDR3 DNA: TGTGCCAGCAGTGAAGCCATTTATTCACCCCTCCACTTT

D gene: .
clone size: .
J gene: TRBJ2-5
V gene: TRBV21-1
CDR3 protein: CASSKNCSIGGFAETQYF
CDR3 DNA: TGTGCCAGCAGCAAAAACTGTTCCATCGGGGGGTTTGCAGAGACCCAGTACTTC

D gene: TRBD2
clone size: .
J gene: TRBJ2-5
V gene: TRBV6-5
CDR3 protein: CASSYSTSEETQYF
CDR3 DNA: TGTGCCAGCAGTTACTCAACTAGCGAAGAGACCCAGTACTTC

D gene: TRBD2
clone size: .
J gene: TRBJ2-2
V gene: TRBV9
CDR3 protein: CASSVFDGGGGELFF
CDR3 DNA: TGTGCCAGCAGCGTATTTGATGGGGGAGGGGGGGAGCTGTTTTTT

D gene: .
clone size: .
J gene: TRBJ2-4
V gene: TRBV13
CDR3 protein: CASSLPGGRAKNIQYF
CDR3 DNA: TGTGCCAGCAGCTTACCCGGGGGGCGCGCCAAAAACATTCAGTACTTC

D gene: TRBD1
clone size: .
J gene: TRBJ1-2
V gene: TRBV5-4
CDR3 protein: CASSRDSNNYGYTF
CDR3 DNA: TGTGCCAGCAGCCGGGACAGCAATAACTATGGCTACACCTTC

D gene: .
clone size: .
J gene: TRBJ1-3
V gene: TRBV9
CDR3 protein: CASSAGYSGNTIYF
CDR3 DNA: TGTGCCAGCAGTGCAGGTTACTCTGGAAACACCATATATTTT

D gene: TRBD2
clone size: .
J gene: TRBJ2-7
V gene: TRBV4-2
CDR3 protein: CASSQDRAGTSGVTYEQYF
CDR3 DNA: TGTGCCAGCAGCCAAGATAGGGCCGGGACTAGCGGGGTGACCTACGAGCAGTACTTC

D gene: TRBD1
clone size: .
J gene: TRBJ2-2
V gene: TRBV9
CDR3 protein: CASSAVLGQGDTGELFF
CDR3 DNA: TGTGCCAGCAGCGCAGTATTGGGACAGGGGGACACCGGGGAGCTGTTTTTT

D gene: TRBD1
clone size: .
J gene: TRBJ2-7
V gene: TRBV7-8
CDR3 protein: CASSVDRGLAYEQYF
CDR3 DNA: TGTGCCAGCAGCGTCGACAGGGGGCTCGCCTACGAGCAGTACTTC

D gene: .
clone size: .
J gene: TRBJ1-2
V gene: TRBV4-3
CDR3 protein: CASSQDAQGFYGYTF
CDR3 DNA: TGCGCCAGCAGCCAAGATGCCCAGGGCTTCTATGGCTACACCTTC

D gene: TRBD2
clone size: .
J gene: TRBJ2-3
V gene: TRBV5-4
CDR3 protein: CASSLSLAGGTSTDTQYF
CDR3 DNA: TGTGCCAGCAGCTTGTCGCTAGCGGGGGGAACTAGCACAGATACGCAGTATTTT

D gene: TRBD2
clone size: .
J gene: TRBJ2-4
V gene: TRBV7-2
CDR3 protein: CASSPALFGGGPQYF
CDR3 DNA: TGTGCCAGCAGCCCAGCCCTTTTCGGGGGGGGGCCCCAGTACTTC

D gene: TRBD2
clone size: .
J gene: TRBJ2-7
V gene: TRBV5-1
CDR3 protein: CASSLTSGGEYEQYF
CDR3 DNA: TGCGCCAGCAGCTTGACTAGCGGGGGAGAATACGAGCAGTACTTC

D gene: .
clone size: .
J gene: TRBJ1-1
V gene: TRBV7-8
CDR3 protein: CASSLTEFTEAFF
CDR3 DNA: TGTGCCAGCAGCCTGACAGAATTCACTGAAGCTTTCTTT

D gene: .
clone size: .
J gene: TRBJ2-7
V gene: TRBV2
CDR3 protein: CASEGETYSYEQYF
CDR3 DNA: TGTGCCAGCGAGGGCGAAACCTACTCCTACGAGCAGTACTTC